A selection of T cell receptor beta chains follows, all from one sample in a study of shared clonotypes between healthy human individuals. Libraries were prepared by immunoSEQ multiplex PCR; TCRdb keeps only in-frame clonotypes and omits some of them. The top ten clones hold about 50% of a sample with approximately 92,000 clones, 68% of them seen once. Sequencing was carried out using memory CD8+ T cells sorted from blood. These receptor sequences come from a man aged 30 to 39 in good health. Both conserved end residues are part of each CDR3. D genes are given only for firm matches. Clone sizes are given selectively: once, few, many, or a class where the clone is expanded.

j_call,clone_size,v_call,d_call,cdr3_nt,cdr3_aa
TRBJ2-1,-,TRBV18,TRBD2,TGTGCCAGCTCACAAGGACTAGCGGGAGGGGATGAGCAGTTCTTC,CASSQGLAGGDEQFF
TRBJ2-3,few,TRBV29-1,TRBD1,TGCAGCGTTGACGGGACAGGGGGGACAGATACGCAGTATTTT,CSVDGTGGTDTQYF
TRBJ1-2,-,TRBV6-5,-,TGTGCCAGCACCCAGGCACCGGACTATGGCTACACCTTC,CASTQAPDYGYTF
TRBJ1-1,-,TRBV5-1,-,TGCGCCAGCAGCTTGGGGGCCACCACTGAAGCTTTCTTT,CASSLGATTEAFF
TRBJ2-1,few,TRBV6-4,TRBD2,TGTGCCAGCAGTGCTAGCGGGAGTTACAATGAGCAGTTCTTC,CASSASGSYNEQFF
TRBJ2-1,-,TRBV5-1,TRBD2,TGCGCCAGCAGCTTGGTGGCGGGGGATTACAATGAGCAGTTCTTC,CASSLVAGDYNEQFF
TRBJ2-1,-,TRBV5-6,-,TGTGCCAGCACCATGGGATGGGTCAATGAGCAGTTCTTC,CASTMGWVNEQFF
TRBJ2-7,-,TRBV18,-,TGTGCCAGCTCACCACCGCTGACAGGAGTCTCTACCGAGCAGTACTTC,CASSPPLTGVSTEQYF
TRBJ2-3,-,TRBV5-6,-,TGTGCCAGCAGCCCACCCCGGGAGACAGATACGCAGTATTTT,CASSPPRETDTQYF
TRBJ1-4,-,TRBV25-1,-,TGTGCCAGCAGTGAATATATCGAGCCTAATGAAAAACTGTTTTTT,CASSEYIEPNEKLFF
TRBJ2-7,-,TRBV28,-,TGTGCCAGCAGTCTCTGGGCGAGCTCCTACGAGCAGTACTTC,CASSLWASSYEQYF
TRBJ2-7,-,TRBV6-1,TRBD2,TGTGCCACCGATATGTTGAGCGGGAGAGGCCACGAGCAGTACTTC,CATDMLSGRGHEQYF
TRBJ2-1,few,TRBV7-6,-,TGTGCCAGCAGCCGACTAATGGTGGGGGTCCTCTACAATGAGCAGTTCTTC,CASSRLMVGVLYNEQFF
TRBJ1-5,few,TRBV19,-,TGTGCCAGTAGTATAGGGGGGAATCAGCCCCAGCATTTT,CASSIGGNQPQHF
TRBJ1-2,-,TRBV6-5,-,TGTGCCAGCAGTTCGGGACAAATCTTTCAAGGCTACACCTTC,CASSSGQIFQGYTF
TRBJ2-5,-,TRBV30,TRBD1,TGTGCCTGGAACCCCCTGGGACAGGGAGACCAAGAGACCCAGTACTTC,CAWNPLGQGDQETQYF
TRBJ2-1,-,TRBV7-2,-,TGTGCCAGCAGCTTGTTGGACCTATACAATGAGCAGTTCTTC,CASSLLDLYNEQFF
TRBJ2-1,-,TRBV5-1,TRBD2,TGCGCCAGCAGCTCGGGACTAGCGGTCAATGAGCAGTTCTTC,CASSSGLAVNEQFF
TRBJ2-7,-,TRBV9,-,TGTGCCAGCAGCCATCTGGCAGGGGTCTCCTACGAGCAGTACTTC,CASSHLAGVSYEQYF
TRBJ2-3,-,TRBV9,-,TGTGCCAGCAGCGTAGGACGTGGCTACACAGATACGCAGTATTTT,CASSVGRGYTDTQYF
TRBJ2-3,-,TRBV6-1,TRBD2,TGTGCCAGCAGTGAAATTAAGGGAGGGGCAGATACGCAGTATTTT,CASSEIKGGADTQYF
TRBJ2-2,-,TRBV7-9,TRBD1,TGTGCCAGCAGCGAAGGACAGGGGGACACCGGGGAGCTGTTTTTT,CASSEGQGDTGELFF
TRBJ2-7,-,TRBV27,-,TGTGCCAGCAGTTTATCTATGGGGCGCCTCGAGCAGTACTTC,CASSLSMGRLEQYF
TRBJ2-3,-,TRBV11-2,-,TGTGCCAGCAGCGTGGATGGAGATACGCAGTATTTT,CASSVDGDTQYF
TRBJ2-1,-,TRBV18,TRBD2,TGTGCCAGCTCACTCACTAGCGGGAGGGTCAATGAGCAGTTCTTC,CASSLTSGRVNEQFF
TRBJ2-3,few,TRBV5-1,TRBD2,TGCGCCAGCAGCCCCGATGGGCTAGCGGCCCGCACGGATACGCAGTATTTT,CASSPDGLAARTDTQYF
TRBJ1-1,-,TRBV7-2,-,TGTGCCAGCAGCAGACAAGGCATTGAAGCTTTCTTT,CASSRQGIEAFF
TRBJ2-5,-,TRBV7-9,-,TGTGCCAGCAGCCCCCCCTCTTACCAAGAGACCCAGTACTTC,CASSPPSYQETQYF
TRBJ1-5,-,TRBV6-6,-,TGTGCCAGCAGTTACCTACAGGGCAGTCAGCCCCAGCATTTT,CASSYLQGSQPQHF
TRBJ2-2,-,TRBV6-1,TRBD1,TGTGCCAGCATCACGGGACAGGGCTGGACCGGGGAGCTGTTTTTT,CASITGQGWTGELFF
TRBJ2-1,few,TRBV25-1,-,TGTGCCAGCAGTGAAGGAGGGGGGAGTCCTGAGCAGTTCTTC,CASSEGGGSPEQFF
TRBJ1-1,-,TRBV12-5,-,TGTGCTAGTGGTTTGGTATCTCAGGGGTCGAGCACTGAAGCTTTCTTT,CASGLVSQGSSTEAFF
TRBJ2-1,-,TRBV5-1,-,TGCGCCAGCAGCATCGCCGGGACAAACAATGAGCAGTTCTTC,CASSIAGTNNEQFF
TRBJ1-5,-,TRBV6-6,-,TGTGCCAGCAGTTACCCAGACAGTAACCAGCCCCAGCATTTT,CASSYPDSNQPQHF
TRBJ2-7,few,TRBV30,TRBD1,TGTGCCTGGAGTGGGGACAGTTACGAGCAGTACTTC,CAWSGDSYEQYF
TRBJ2-2,-,TRBV7-6,TRBD2,TGTGCCAGCAGCCCGATTTCCAGCGGGAGTCACACCGGGGAGCTGTTTTTT,CASSPISSGSHTGELFF
TRBJ2-1,-,TRBV4-2,TRBD2,TGTGCCAGCAGCCAACGTCCACTGACTAGCGGTACCTACAATGAGCAGTTCTTC,CASSQRPLTSGTYNEQFF
TRBJ2-1,-,TRBV29-1,-,TGCAGCGTTGATAGGCAGGGACCCTACAATGAGCAGTTCTTC,CSVDRQGPYNEQFF
TRBJ2-5,-,TRBV27,-,TGTGCCAGCAGCCCAGCGGGTGGAAGAGAGACCCAGTACTTC,CASSPAGGRETQYF
TRBJ2-2,-,TRBV11-2,-,TGTGCCAGCAGCCCCGAGCATTCCGGGGAGCTGTTTTTT,CASSPEHSGELFF
TRBJ1-4,-,TRBV4-1,-,TGCGCCAGCAGTCCACAGGCCCAGGGGGAAAAACTGTTTTTT,CASSPQAQGEKLFF
TRBJ2-1,-,TRBV5-1,-,TGCGCCAGCAGCTTGGGAGGGGCGAGCTCCTACAATGAGCAGTTCTTC,CASSLGGASSYNEQFF
TRBJ2-7,-,TRBV6-5,-,TGTGCCAGCAGGAAAACAGGGTACGAGCAGTACTTC,CASRKTGYEQYF
TRBJ2-7,-,TRBV28,-,TGTGCCATCGCCGGGCCAACCTACGAGCAGTACTTC,CAIAGPTYEQYF
TRBJ1-1,-,TRBV29-1,-,TGCAGCGTTGAAGAGGGTAGGGCACGCGCTTTCTTT,CSVEEGRARAFF
TRBJ2-7,-,TRBV5-1,TRBD2,TGCGCCAGCAGCTTGCGCAGCGGGAGCGGCGAGCAGTACTTC,CASSLRSGSGEQYF
TRBJ2-1,many,TRBV13,-,TGTGCCAGCAGCTTAGGAGGGGCGGCTTACAATGAGCAGTTCTTC,CASSLGGAAYNEQFF
TRBJ2-7,-,TRBV2,TRBD1,TGTGCCAGCAGTGGGACAGGGGGATTATTCTACGAGCAGTACTTC,CASSGTGGLFYEQYF
TRBJ2-4,-,TRBV27,TRBD1,TGTGCCAGCAGTCACCGGGACAGGGGAGGCAAAAACATTCAGTACTTC,CASSHRDRGGKNIQYF
TRBJ2-5,-,TRBV5-5,-,TGTGCCAGCAGCGACGATCTGAAATCGGAGACCCAGTACTTC,CASSDDLKSETQYF
TRBJ2-2,-,TRBV27,-,TGTGCCAGCAGTTTATGGGGCACCGGGGAGCTGTTTTTT,CASSLWGTGELFF
TRBJ1-1,-,TRBV6-5,TRBD1,TGTGCCAGCAGCTGGGACAGAACTGAAGCTTTCTTT,CASSWDRTEAFF
TRBJ2-1,many,TRBV28,TRBD2,TGTGCCAGCAAACTAGCGGGAACAGGGGGTGAGCAGTTCTTC,CASKLAGTGGEQFF
TRBJ1-1,-,TRBV5-1,-,TGCGCCAGCAGAGCGGACGCTGGGGGCACTGAAGCTTTCTTT,CASRADAGGTEAFF
TRBJ2-3,few,TRBV6-6,-,TGTGCCAGCAGTTACTCCAGGGAGTCTAGCACAGATACGCAGTATTTT,CASSYSRESSTDTQYF
TRBJ1-5,-,TRBV7-8,-,TGTGCCAGCAGCTTTATGGGGGGCCGGAGCAATCAGCCCCAGCATTTT,CASSFMGGRSNQPQHF
TRBJ2-7,once,TRBV19,-,TGTGCCAGTAGTATGACAGGAATCTACGAGCAGTACTTC,CASSMTGIYEQYF